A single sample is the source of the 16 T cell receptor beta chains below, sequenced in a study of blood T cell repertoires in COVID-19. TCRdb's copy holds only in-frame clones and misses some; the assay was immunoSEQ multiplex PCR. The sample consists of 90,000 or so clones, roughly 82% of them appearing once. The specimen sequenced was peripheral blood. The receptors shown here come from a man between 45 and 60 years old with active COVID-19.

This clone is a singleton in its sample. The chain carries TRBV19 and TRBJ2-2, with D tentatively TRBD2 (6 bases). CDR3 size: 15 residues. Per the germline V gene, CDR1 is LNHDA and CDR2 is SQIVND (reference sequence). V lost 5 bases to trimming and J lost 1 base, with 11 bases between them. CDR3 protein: CASSDGTLNTGELFF. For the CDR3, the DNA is TGTGCCAGTAGTGACGGGACTCTGAACACCGGGGAGCTGTTTTTT.

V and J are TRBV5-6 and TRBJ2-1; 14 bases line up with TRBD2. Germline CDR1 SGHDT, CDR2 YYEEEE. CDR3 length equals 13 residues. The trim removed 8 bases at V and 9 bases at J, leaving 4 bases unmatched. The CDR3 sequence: CASGLAGGTEQFF. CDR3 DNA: TGTGCCAGTGGACTAGCGGGAGGAACTGAGCAGTTCTTC.

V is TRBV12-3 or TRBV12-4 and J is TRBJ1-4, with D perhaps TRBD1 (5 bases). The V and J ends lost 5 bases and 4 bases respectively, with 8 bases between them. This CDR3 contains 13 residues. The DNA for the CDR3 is TGTGCCAGCAGTCCCAGGGTTAATGAAAAACTGTTTTTT. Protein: CASSPRVNEKLFF.

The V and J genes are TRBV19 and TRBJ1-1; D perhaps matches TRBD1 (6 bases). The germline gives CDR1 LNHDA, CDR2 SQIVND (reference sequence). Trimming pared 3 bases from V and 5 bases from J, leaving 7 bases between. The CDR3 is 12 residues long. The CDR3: CASSIGQTEAFF. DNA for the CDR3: TGTGCCAGTAGTATCGGACAGACTGAAGCTTTCTTT.

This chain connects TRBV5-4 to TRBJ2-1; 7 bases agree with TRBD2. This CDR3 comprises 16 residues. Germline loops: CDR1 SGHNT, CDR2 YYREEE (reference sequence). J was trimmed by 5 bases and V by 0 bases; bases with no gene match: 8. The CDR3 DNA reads TGTGCCAGCAGCTTGGGCGGGGGAGGTGGGAACAATGAGCAGTTCTTC. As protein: CASSLGGGGGNNEQFF.

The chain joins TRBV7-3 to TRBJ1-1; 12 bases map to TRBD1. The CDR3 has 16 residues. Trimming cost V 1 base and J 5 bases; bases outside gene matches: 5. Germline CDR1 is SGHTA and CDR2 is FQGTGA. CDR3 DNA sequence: TGTGCCAGCAGCTTAATCGGGACAGGGGGCGCGACTGAAGCTTTCTTT. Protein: CASSLIGTGGATEAFF.

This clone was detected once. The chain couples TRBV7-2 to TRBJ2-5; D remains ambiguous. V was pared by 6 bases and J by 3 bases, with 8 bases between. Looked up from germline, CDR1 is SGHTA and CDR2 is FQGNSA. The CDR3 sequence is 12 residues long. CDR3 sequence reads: CASRPDKETQYF. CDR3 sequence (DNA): TGTGCCAGCAGACCCGACAAAGAGACCCAGTACTTC.

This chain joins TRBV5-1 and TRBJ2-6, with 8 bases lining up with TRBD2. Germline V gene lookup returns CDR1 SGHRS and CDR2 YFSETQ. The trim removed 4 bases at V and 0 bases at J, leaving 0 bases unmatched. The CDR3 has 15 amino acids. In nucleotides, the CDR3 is TGCGCCAGCAGCAGCGGGAGCTCTGGGGCCAACGTCCTGACTTTC. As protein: CASSSGSSGANVLTF. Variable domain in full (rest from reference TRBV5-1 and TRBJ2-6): KAGVTQTPRYLIKTRGQQVTLSCSPISGHRSVSWYQQTPGQGLQFLFEYFSETQRNKGNFPGRFSGRQFSNSRSEMNVSTLELGDSALYLCASSSGSSGANVLTFGAGSRLTVL.

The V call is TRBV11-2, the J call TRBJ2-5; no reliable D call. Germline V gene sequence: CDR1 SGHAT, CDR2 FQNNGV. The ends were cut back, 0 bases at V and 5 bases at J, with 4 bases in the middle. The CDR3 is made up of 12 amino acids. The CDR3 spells CASSLERETQYF. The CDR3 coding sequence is TGTGCCAGCAGCTTAGAGAGGGAGACCCAGTACTTC.

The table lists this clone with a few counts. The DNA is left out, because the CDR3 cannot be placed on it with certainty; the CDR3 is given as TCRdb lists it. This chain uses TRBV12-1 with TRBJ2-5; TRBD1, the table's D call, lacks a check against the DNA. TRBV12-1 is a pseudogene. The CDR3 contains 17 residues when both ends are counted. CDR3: CASSFGTGLDILETQYF.

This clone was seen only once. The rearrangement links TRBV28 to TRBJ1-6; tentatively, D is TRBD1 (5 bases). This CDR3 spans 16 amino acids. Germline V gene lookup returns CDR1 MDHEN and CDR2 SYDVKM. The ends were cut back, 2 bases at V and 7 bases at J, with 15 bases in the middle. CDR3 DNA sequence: TGTGCCAGCAGTTTAGGGAGGGGCGTAAGAAATTCACCCCTCCACTTT. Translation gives CASSLGRGVRNSPLHF.

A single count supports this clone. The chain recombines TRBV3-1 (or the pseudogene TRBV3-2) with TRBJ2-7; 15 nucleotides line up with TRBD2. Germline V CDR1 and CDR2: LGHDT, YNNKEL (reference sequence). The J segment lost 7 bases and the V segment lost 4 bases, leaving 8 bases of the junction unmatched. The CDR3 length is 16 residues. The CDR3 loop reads CASSPRTSGRVEEQYF. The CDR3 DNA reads TGTGCCAGCAGCCCCCGGACTAGCGGGAGGGTGGAAGAGCAGTACTTC.

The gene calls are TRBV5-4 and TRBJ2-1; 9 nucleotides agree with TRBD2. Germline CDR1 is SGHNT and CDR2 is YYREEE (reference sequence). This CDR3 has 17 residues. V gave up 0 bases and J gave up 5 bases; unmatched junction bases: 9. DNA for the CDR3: TGTGCCAGCAGCTTGGGAGGTGGGCGGGGGGGCCACAATGAGCAGTTCTTC. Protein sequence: CASSLGGGRGGHNEQFF.

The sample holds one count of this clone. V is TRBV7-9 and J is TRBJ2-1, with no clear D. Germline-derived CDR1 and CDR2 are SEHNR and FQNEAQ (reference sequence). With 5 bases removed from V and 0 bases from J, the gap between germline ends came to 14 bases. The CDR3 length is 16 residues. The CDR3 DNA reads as TGTGCCAGCAGCCAGCCGACTTCCTACTCCTACAATGAGCAGTTCTTC. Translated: CASSQPTSYSYNEQFF.

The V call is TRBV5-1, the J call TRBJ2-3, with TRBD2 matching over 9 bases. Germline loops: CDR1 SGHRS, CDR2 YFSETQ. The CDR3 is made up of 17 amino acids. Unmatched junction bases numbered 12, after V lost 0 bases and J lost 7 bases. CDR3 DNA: TGCGCCAGCAGCTTGGGTTCCTGGCGGGGGGGGTTAAATACGCAGTATTTT. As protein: CASSLGSWRGGLNTQYF.

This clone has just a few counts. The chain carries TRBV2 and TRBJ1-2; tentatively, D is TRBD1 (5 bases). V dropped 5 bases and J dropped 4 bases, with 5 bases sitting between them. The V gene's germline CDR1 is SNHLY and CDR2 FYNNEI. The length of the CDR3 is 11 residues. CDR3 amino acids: CASSRGYGYTF. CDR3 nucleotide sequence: TGTGCCAGCAGTAGGGGCTATGGCTACACCTTC.